This is a list of T cell receptor beta chains from one sample in a study of cytotoxic CD8 clonotypes in ibrutinib-treated CLL. Some clones are missing from TCRdb's copy, which holds only in-frame ones; the method was immunoSEQ multiplex PCR. The sample contains about 15,000 clones, under 65% of which appear only once. The sequenced sample was PBMCs, obtained at an approximately 25-month disease-progression time point, from a patient treated with ibrutinib. These receptors came from a human donor with chronic lymphocytic leukemia. Both conserved end residues are part of each CDR3. D genes are given only for firm matches. Not all rows give a size; the values are once, few, many and, for expanded clones, a class.

J	D	size	V	DNA	CDR3
TRBJ1-6	NA	NA	TRBV19	TGTGCCAGTAGTAAAAGGACAGAAAATAATTCACCCCTCCACTTT	CASSKRTENNSPLHF
TRBJ1-1	NA	NA	TRBV7-8	TGTGCCAGCAGCTTAGGTGTCGGAACTGAAGCTTTCTTT	CASSLGVGTEAFF
TRBJ2-1	TRBD1	NA	TRBV10-3	TGTGCCATCAGGAGGACAGGGGACCCCGAAACCTACAATGAGCAGTTCTTC	CAIRRTGDPETYNEQFF
TRBJ1-2	TRBD1	NA	TRBV5-1	TGCGCCAGCAGCGGCGAACAAGTGGACAGGATCAACTATGGCTACACCTTC	CASSGEQVDRINYGYTF
TRBJ1-6	NA	NA	TRBV9	TGTGCCAGCAGCGTAGAGGTCAGGTTCAGTTCACCCCTCCACTTT	CASSVEVRFSSPLHF
TRBJ1-3	NA	few	TRBV10-3	TGTGCCATCAGTGACAACTCTGGAAACACCATATATTTT	CAISDNSGNTIYF
TRBJ1-5	NA	few	TRBV10-3	TGTGCCATCAGTGAATTAGATAGCAATCAGCCCCAGCATTTT	CAISELDSNQPQHF
TRBJ1-2	NA	NA	TRBV10-1	TGCGCCAGCAGTGAGGGCAACTATGGCTACACCTTC	CASSEGNYGYTF
TRBJ1-3	NA	NA	TRBV10-3	TGTGCCATCAGTGAGTCTAAGGGAATTAGAAACACCATATATTTT	CAISESKGIRNTIYF
TRBJ2-7	NA	NA	TRBV5-4	TGTGCCAGCAGCTCCTCGGGGTACGAGCAGTACTTC	CASSSSGYEQYF
TRBJ1-1	NA	NA	TRBV7-6	TGTGCCAGCAGCTTAGGGGGAGAACTCCTAAACACTGAAGCTTTCTTT	CASSLGGELLNTEAFF
TRBJ2-5	NA	medium-sized	TRBV5-5	TGTGCCAGCAGCTTGGGAGACCCGGCGGAGACCCAGTACTTC	CASSLGDPAETQYF
TRBJ1-1	NA	NA	TRBV4-1	TGCGCCAGCAGCCCCCTAGGCACTGAAGCTTTCTTT	CASSPLGTEAFF
TRBJ1-1	NA	NA	TRBV11-2	TGTGCCAGCAGCTCCCTAAACCTGGGACGGAACACTGAAGCTTTCTTT	CASSSLNLGRNTEAFF
TRBJ2-1	NA	few	TRBV29-1	TGCACCTACAATGAGCAGTTCTTC	CTYNEQFF
TRBJ2-7	NA	NA	TRBV5-1	TGCGCCAGCAGCCAGATCCACGGGACTTCCTACGAGCAGTACTTC	CASSQIHGTSYEQYF
TRBJ1-2	NA	NA	TRBV5-4	TGTGCCAGCAGCTTGGAGACGGGGAACTATGGCTACACCTTC	CASSLETGNYGYTF
TRBJ1-2	NA	NA	TRBV5-6	TGTGCCAGCAGTTATGTCCAGGCGGGCTATGGCTACACCTTC	CASSYVQAGYGYTF
TRBJ2-3	TRBD2	few	TRBV10-3	TGTGCCATCGATTCTCGGACTAGCGGAAACACAGATACGCAGTATTTT	CAIDSRTSGNTDTQYF
TRBJ1-5	NA	once	TRBV2	TGTGCCAGCAGTGGGCAGGGCAGCCAGCCCCAGCATTTT	CASSGQGSQPQHF
TRBJ2-1	TRBD2	NA	TRBV10-1	TGCGCCAGCAGCAAGGGACTAGCGGGACGTGAGCAGTTCTTC	CASSKGLAGREQFF
TRBJ2-7	NA	NA	TRBV5-1	TGCGCCAGCAGCTTGGTGGACAGCTACGAGCAGTACTTC	CASSLVDSYEQYF
TRBJ1-6	TRBD1	few	TRBV7-8	TGTGCCAGCAGCCCCAGGGGGCTCGGCAATTCACCCCTCCACTTT	CASSPRGLGNSPLHF
TRBJ2-5	TRBD1	NA	TRBV2	TGTGCCAGCAGTGAGATAGGGGGCCCAGAGACCCAGTACTTC	CASSEIGGPETQYF
TRBJ2-7	TRBD1	NA	TRBV7-9	TGTGCCAGCAGCTTAATCGGCGACAGGGGCTACGAGCAGTACTTC	CASSLIGDRGYEQYF
TRBJ1-4	TRBD1	NA	TRBV4-1	TGCGCCAGCAGCGCACCCGGGACAGCTAATGAAAAACTGTTTTTT	CASSAPGTANEKLFF
TRBJ2-5	NA	few	TRBV18	TGTGCCAGCTCCCCCTCCCAAGAGACCCAGTACTTC	CASSPSQETQYF
TRBJ1-1	TRBD1	NA	TRBV9	TGTGCCAGCAGCCCCAGAAAAGGGACAGACAATGAAGCTTTCTTT	CASSPRKGTDNEAFF
TRBJ1-1	NA	NA	TRBV9	TGTGCCAGCAGCGCCAGGGGATATACTGAAGCTTTCTTT	CASSARGYTEAFF
TRBJ1-2	NA	NA	TRBV9	TGTGCCAGCAGCCCGGGACCTAACTATGGCTACACCTTC	CASSPGPNYGYTF
TRBJ2-5	NA	few	TRBV18	TGTGCCAGCTCACCCAGGGGGGACTCCCAAGAGACCCAGTACTTC	CASSPRGDSQETQYF
TRBJ1-2	NA	few	TRBV2	TGTGCCAGCCTGGCTCCTAGGGGCTACACCTTC	CASLAPRGYTF
TRBJ1-3	NA	few	TRBV5-4	TGTGCCAGCAGTGTAGACAGATCTGGAAACACCATATATTTT	CASSVDRSGNTIYF
TRBJ2-1	NA	NA	TRBV27	TGTGCCAGCAGTTTAACGGACAATGAGCAGTTCTTC	CASSLTDNEQFF
TRBJ2-1	NA	few	TRBV6-5	TGTGCCAGCAGATTAACAGGGGGAGGGGAGCAGTTCTTC	CASRLTGGGEQFF
TRBJ1-1	NA	NA	TRBV7-9	TGTGCCAGCAGCTGGGGACGGACCGCTGAAGCTTTCTTT	CASSWGRTAEAFF
TRBJ1-2	NA	few	TRBV4-2	TGTGCCAGCAGCCAAGATCTGCTTCCCTATGGCTACACCTTC	CASSQDLLPYGYTF
TRBJ2-2	TRBD1	NA	TRBV25-1	TGTGCCAGCAGTGGGACCGGGACAGGGTGGAACGGGGAGCTGTTTTTT	CASSGTGTGWNGELFF
TRBJ1-1	TRBD1	NA	TRBV5-1	TGCGCCAGCAGCATGGGCGGGACAGGGGACACTGAAGCTTTCTTT	CASSMGGTGDTEAFF
TRBJ2-5	NA	NA	TRBV4-1	TGCGCCAGCAGCCCCTACGGCGAGACCCAGTACTTC	CASSPYGETQYF
TRBJ2-1	NA	NA	TRBV19	TGTGCCAGTAGTATTGGGAAATACAATGAGCAGTTCTTC	CASSIGKYNEQFF
TRBJ1-1	NA	NA	TRBV4-1	TGCGCCAGCAGTTCCGCTGGGGGGATGAACACTGAAGCTTTCTTT	CASSSAGGMNTEAFF
TRBJ1-2	NA	NA	TRBV6-4	TGTGCCACCGGGGGGGGCCCTTATGGCTACACCTTC	CATGGGPYGYTF
TRBJ2-3	NA	NA	TRBV2	TGTGCCAGCACCGGGGGCCCCCCAGATACGCAGTATTTT	CASTGGPPDTQYF
TRBJ1-4	TRBD1	NA	TRBV6-5	TGTGCCAGCAGTCCTTGGACAGGGGGGTTGTTTTTT	CASSPWTGGLFF
TRBJ1-4	TRBD1	once	TRBV19	TGTGCCAGTAGTAGACCGGGACAGATCAATGAAAAACTGTTTTTT	CASSRPGQINEKLFF
TRBJ2-1	TRBD2	NA	TRBV6-6	TGTGCCAGCAGTTACTCGGGCGGGGGTGAGCAGTTCTTC	CASSYSGGGEQFF
TRBJ2-7	NA	NA	TRBV5-1	TGCGCCAGCAGCCCGCGACAGGACCCCTACGAGCAGTACTTC	CASSPRQDPYEQYF
TRBJ2-7	NA	NA	TRBV11-1	TGTGCCAGCAGCTTAATTACAGCCCCCTCCTACGAGCAGTACTTC	CASSLITAPSYEQYF
TRBJ2-6	NA	few	TRBV27	TGTGCCAGCAGTTTTTGGACGGCCAACTCTGGGGCCAACGTCCTGACTTTC	CASSFWTANSGANVLTF
TRBJ2-1	TRBD2	few	TRBV27	TGTGCCAGCAGTCCGGGACTAGCGGGCGTCAATGAGCAGTTCTTC	CASSPGLAGVNEQFF